There are a few counts of the clone carrying this T cell receptor (beta chain). The antigen is not known. This entry is derived from a study of response to subunit inactivated influenza vaccine. Overall study results and limits: Authors proposed each seasonal influenza vaccination draws in few new T cells.

A single record per CDR3 protein comes from TCRdb applying MiXCR to the RT-PCR reads. The sample records a few hundred thousand distinct CDR3 sequences, roughly 15% being singletons. The V end lost 2 bases, the J end lost 5 bases, and 7 bases lay between the germline ends. CDR1 is SEHNR and CDR2 is FQNEAQ in the germline V gene (reference sequence). This CDR3 has 13 residues. Sequenced material: PBMCs from blood, taken roughly 12 days after vaccination. This chain links TRBV7-9 with TRBJ1-5; D uncertain. This clonotype was obtained from a man aged 50 to 60 who received an inactivated influenza vaccine. The CDR3 DNA reads TGTGCCAGCAGCTTAATGTGGGATCAGCCCCAGCATTTT. Translation: CASSLMWDQPQHF. The full variable domain, its missing parts supplied by reference TRBV7-9 and TRBJ1-5, is DTGVSQNPRHKITKRGQNVTFRCDPISEHNRLYWYRQTLGQGPEFLTYFQNEAQLEKSRLLSDRFSAERPKGSFSTLEIQRTEQGDSAMYLCASSLMWDQPQHFGDGTRLSIL.